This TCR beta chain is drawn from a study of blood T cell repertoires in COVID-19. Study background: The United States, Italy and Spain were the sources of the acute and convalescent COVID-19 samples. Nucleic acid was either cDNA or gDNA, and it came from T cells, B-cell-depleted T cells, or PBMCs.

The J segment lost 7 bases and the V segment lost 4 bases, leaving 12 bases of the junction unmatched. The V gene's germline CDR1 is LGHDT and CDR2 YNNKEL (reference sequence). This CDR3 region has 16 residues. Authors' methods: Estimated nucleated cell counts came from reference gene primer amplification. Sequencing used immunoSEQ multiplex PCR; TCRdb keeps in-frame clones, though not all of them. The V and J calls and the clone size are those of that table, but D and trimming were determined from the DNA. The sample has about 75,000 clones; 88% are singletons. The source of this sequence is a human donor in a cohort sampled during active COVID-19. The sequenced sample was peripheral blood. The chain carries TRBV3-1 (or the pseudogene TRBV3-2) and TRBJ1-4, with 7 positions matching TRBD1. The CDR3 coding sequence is TGTGCCAGCAGCCTCCATATCCGACAGGGCGGTGAAAAACTGTTTTTT. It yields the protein CASSLHIRQGGEKLFF.